The subject of this entry is one TCR beta chain. Generated by immunoSEQ multiplex PCR, the TCRdb table keeps only in-frame clones and is missing some. The sample carries about 60,000 clones, about 89% recorded once. These data are taken from a study of OX40 agonist ivuxolimab in advanced cancers. This CDR3 is 16 amino acids long. V lost 6 bases to trimming and J lost 0 bases; unmatched junction nucleotides: 8. CDR1 MDHEN and CDR2 SYDVKM come from the germline V gene. The sequence came from an adult with an advanced solid tumor such as melanoma, head and neck, liver or kidney cancer. The sample here was CD4+ or CD8+ T cells sorted from blood, taken in a trial of the OX40 agonist ivuxolimab. This chain uses TRBV28 with TRBJ1-1; TRBD1 agrees at 9 bases. CDR3: CASRKTGGAMNTEAFF. The DNA for the CDR3 is TGTGCCAGCAGGAAAACAGGGGGCGCCATGAACACTGAAGCTTTCTTT.